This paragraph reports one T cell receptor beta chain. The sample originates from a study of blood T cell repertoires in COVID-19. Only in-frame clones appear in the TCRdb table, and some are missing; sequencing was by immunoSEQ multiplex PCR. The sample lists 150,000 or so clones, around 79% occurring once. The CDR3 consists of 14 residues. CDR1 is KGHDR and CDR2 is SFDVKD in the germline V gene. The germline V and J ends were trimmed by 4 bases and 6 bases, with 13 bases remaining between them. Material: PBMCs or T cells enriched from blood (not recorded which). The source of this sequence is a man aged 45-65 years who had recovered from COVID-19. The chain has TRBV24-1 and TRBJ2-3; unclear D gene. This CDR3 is CATSDPLGSDTQYF. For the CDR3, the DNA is TGTGCCACCAGTGACCCCCTAGGATCCGATACGCAGTATTTT.